The 6 T cell receptor beta chains below come from one sample, sequenced in a study of CD8+CD57+ T cells in acquired aplastic anemia. Investigators profiled TCR beta VDJ and CDR3 from genomic DNA template. Each CDR3 protein is one row after TCRdb ran MiXCR on the reads. Seen here are around 150,000 distinct CDR3 sequences, about 48% observed once, and the top ten hold 1.1%. What was sequenced was sorted CD4+, CD8+, or CD8+CD57+ T cells (not recorded which) from PBMCs. The receptors shown here come from a human donor in good health.

This clonotype was counted ten times or more. The chain's CDR3 is CASNGQDRLHGQFF. As DNA, the CDR3 is TGTGCCAGCAACGGACAGGATCGTCTTCATGGGCAGTTCTTC. The chain uses TRBV2 and TRBJ2-1; TRBD1 aligns across 7 bases. Germline V gene sequence: CDR1 SNHLY, CDR2 FYNNEI. The J segment lost 12 bases and the V segment lost 7 bases, leaving 15 bases of the junction unmatched. The length of the CDR3 is 14 residues.

V and J are TRBV5-4 and TRBJ1-1; 7 bases match TRBD1. The CDR3 runs 15 residues. Germline V gene sequence: CDR1 SGHNT, CDR2 YYREEE (reference sequence). The trim removed 0 bases at V and 4 bases at J, leaving 6 bases unmatched. The DNA for the CDR3 is TGTGCCAGCAGCTTGGGAAGGGGGCAGAGCACTGAAGCTTTCTTT. Translating it yields CASSLGRGQSTEAFF.

The rearrangement uses TRBV10-3 and TRBJ2-5, with D possibly TRBD2 on 5 matching bases. V was cut by 4 bases and J by 5 bases, with 14 bases left in between. The CDR3 extends over 14 amino acids. Germline V gene data show CDR1 as ENHRY and CDR2 as SYGVKD. The CDR3, as DNA: TGTGCCATCAGTGGTTGGAGCGGCGGTGAGACCCAGTACTTC. Its protein product is CAISGWSGGETQYF.

This clonotype was counted many times. The genes are TRBV12-3 or TRBV12-4 and TRBJ2-5; D call uncertain. V lost 4 bases, J lost 3 bases, and 9 bases lay in between. There are 13 residues in the CDR3. CDR3 DNA sequence: TGTGCCAGCAGTTCCGACACCGAAGAGACCCAGTACTTC. Protein sequence: CASSSDTEETQYF.

There are a few counts of this clonotype. The gene calls are TRBV10-3 and TRBJ1-6, with 7 bases that match TRBD1. The CDR3 is 12 amino acids. CDR1 is ENHRY and CDR2 is SYGVKD in the germline V gene. The J segment lost 12 bases and the V segment lost 6 bases, leaving 5 bases of the junction unmatched. In DNA form, the CDR3 reads TGTGCCATCAGAGGGGACAGTAGACCCCTCCACTTT. The encoded protein is CAIRGDSRPLHF.

This chain connects TRBV24-1 to TRBJ2-2, with 10 positions matching TRBD2. This CDR3 is 14 amino acids long. Trimming cost V 9 bases and J 6 bases; bases outside gene matches: 6. CDR1 and CDR2 from the germline V gene are KGHDR and SFDVKD. The CDR3 nucleotides are TGTGCCACCTCGGGACTAGCGAGAGCCGGGGAGCTGTTTTTT. Protein sequence: CATSGLARAGELFF.